This T cell receptor beta chain was sequenced in a study of control samples from healthy donors and cancer patients. The CDR3 contains 15 residues. V lost 7 bases, J lost 0 bases, and 14 bases lay in between. CDR1 is MNHEY, CDR2 SVGAGI, per germline. Some clones are missing from TCRdb's copy, which holds only in-frame ones; the method was immunoSEQ multiplex PCR. The top ten hold under 2% of the sample, which has around 30,000 clones, roughly nine tenths seen once. The clonotype was recovered from a woman aged 40-49 years with lung cancer. This chain links TRBV6-5 with TRBJ2-3; D remains unclear. The source material was PBMCs. The CDR3 region is CASTPATPSTDTQYF. The CDR3, as DNA: TGTGCCAGCACCCCCGCCACCCCTAGCACAGATACGCAGTATTTT.